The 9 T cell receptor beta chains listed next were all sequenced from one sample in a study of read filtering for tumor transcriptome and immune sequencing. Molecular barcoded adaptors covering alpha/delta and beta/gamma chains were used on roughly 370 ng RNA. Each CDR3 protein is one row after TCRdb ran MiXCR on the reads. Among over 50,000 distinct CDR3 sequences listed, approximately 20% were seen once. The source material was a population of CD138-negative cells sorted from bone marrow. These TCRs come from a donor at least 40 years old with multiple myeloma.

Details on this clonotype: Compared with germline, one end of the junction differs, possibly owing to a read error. CDR3 in amino acids: CASSQDLGVSYNDQFF. DNA of the CDR3: TGTGCCAGCAGCCAAGATCTGGGGGTCAGCTACAATGATCAGTTCTTC. This sequence joins TRBV14 and TRBJ2-1, with D perhaps being TRBD1 or TRBD2 (5 bases each). Germline-derived CDR1 and CDR2 are SGHDN and FVKESK. CDR3 length: 16 amino acids.

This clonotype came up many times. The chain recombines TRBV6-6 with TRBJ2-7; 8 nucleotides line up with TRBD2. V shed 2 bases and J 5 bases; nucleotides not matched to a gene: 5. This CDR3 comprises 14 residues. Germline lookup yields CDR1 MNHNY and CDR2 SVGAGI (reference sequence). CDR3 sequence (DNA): TGTGCCAGCAGTTACCCGGCGGGGGGCGACGAGCAGTACTTC. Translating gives CASSYPAGGDEQYF.

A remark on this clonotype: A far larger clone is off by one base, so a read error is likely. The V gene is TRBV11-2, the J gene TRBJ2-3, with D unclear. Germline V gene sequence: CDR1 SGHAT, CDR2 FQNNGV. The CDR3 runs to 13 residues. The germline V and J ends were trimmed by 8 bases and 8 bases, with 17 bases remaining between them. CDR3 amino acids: CASGPRRLSTQYF. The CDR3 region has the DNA TGTGCCAGCGGCCCGCGAAGATTATCTACGCAGTATTTT.

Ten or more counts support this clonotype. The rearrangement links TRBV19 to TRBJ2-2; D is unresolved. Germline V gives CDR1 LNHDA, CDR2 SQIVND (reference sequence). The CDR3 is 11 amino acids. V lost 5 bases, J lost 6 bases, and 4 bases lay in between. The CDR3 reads CASSVPGELFF. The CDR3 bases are TGTGCCAGTAGTGTCCCCGGGGAGCTGTTTTTT. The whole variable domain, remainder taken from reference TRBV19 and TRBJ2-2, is DGGITQSPKYLFRKEGQNVTLSCEQNLNHDAMYWYRQDPGQGLRLIYYSQIVNDFQKGDIAEGYSVSREKKESFPLTVTSAQKNPTAFYLCASSVPGELFFGEGSRLTVL.

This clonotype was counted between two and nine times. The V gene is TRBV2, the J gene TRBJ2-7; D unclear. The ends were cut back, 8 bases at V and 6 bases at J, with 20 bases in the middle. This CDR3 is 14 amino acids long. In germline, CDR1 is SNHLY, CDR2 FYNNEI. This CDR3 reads CASCPEWMGAEQYF. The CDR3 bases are TGTGCCAGCTGTCCCGAGTGGATGGGCGCCGAGCAGTACTTC.

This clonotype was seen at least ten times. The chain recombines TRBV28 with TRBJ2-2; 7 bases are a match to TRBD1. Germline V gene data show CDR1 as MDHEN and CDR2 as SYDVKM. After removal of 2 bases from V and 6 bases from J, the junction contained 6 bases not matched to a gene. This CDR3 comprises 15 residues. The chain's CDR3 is CASSLTGARAGELFF. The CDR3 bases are TGTGCCAGCAGTTTAACAGGGGCCCGGGCCGGGGAGCTGTTTTTT.

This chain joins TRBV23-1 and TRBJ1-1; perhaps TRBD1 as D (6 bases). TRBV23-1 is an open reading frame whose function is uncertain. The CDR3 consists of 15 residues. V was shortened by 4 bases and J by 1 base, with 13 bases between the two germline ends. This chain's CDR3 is CASSRPRGQNTEAFF. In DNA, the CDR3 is TGCGCCAGCAGTCGCCCCAGGGGCCAGAACACTGAAGCTTTCTTT.

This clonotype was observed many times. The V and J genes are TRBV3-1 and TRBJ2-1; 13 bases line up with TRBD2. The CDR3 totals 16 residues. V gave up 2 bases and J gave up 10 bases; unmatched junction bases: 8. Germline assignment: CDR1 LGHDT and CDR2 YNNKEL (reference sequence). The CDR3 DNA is TGTGCCAGCAGCCAAAGGTCCGGACTAGCGGGAGAAGAGCAGTTCTTC. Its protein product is CASSQRSGLAGEEQFF.

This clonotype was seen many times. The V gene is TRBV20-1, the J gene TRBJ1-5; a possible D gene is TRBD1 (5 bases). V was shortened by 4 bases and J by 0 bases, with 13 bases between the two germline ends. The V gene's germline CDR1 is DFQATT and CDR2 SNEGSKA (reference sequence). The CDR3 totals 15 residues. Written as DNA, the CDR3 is TGCAGTGCTACTAAGGGGCTGCCTAGCAATCAGCCCCAGCATTTT. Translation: CSATKGLPSNQPQHF.